The present TCR beta chain was sequenced within a study of CD8 T cells in Susac syndrome (dated by TCRdb to about 2019). Regarding the research as a whole: Whether CD8+ T cell activation and differentiation in Susac syndrome was antigen driven was tested using repertoire sequencing. Clonality of the CD8+ T cell repertoire was compared between eleven to twelve healthy donors, roughly 14 Susac syndrome patients and around 16 multiple sclerosis patients. The paper's findings and limits, for the study overall: The number of individuals in the TCR sequencing and HLA analysis was recognized as being relatively small.

A remark on this clonotype: This receptor's antigen is unknown. The sample holds no much larger clone one base away, and base qualities are not on file.

High-throughput TCR beta sequencing profiled peripheral blood CD8+ and CD4+ T cells from healthy donors, Susac syndrome patients and multiple sclerosis patients. Multiple sclerosis controls were treatment-naive patients with stable or active relapsing-remitting disease fulfilling revised McDonald criteria. Bulk CD8+ and CD4+ T cells were purified magnetically by negative isolation, whereas CD8+ TEMRA cells were enriched by FACS. Blood was drawn into EDTA tubes, processed within 24 hours, and PBMCs were isolated by density gradient centrifugation. PBMCs intended for TCR sequencing were cryopreserved in liquid nitrogen and were subsequently thawed in a 37 degrees C water bath. Purity of sorted or isolated CD4+, CD8+ and CD8+ TEMRA cells was at least 90%. RNA was extracted using the RNeasy kit, and about 0.45 to 1 ug of the RNA was reverse transcribed with random hexamers. The immunoSEQ multiplex PCR assay, covering 54 Vbeta and 13 Jbeta segments, was used to amplify TCR beta CDR3 regions. PCR amplification bias was corrected by using a synthetic template baseline for primer optimization and computational correction. The paper's processing steps were these. Reads were annotated to V, D and J genes according to IMGT and were analyzed with immunoSEQ Analyzer, with only productive sequences retained. Clonality was computed as one minus Shannon entropy normalized by log2 of the number of productive unique sequences. For each patient and control, public and private clones were evaluated among the 100 most prevalent clones. A clone was defined as Susac-specific if it was absent from the healthy and MS cohorts, from 1052 published viral clones and from other ImmuneACCESS disease sequences. TCRdb applied fastp at Q25 and MiXCR to the public reads, then kept only in-frame beta chains. CDR3 protein duplicates are merged, each entry listing the most common genes and DNA. The V and J calls reflect TCRdb's pipeline rather than the authors' work. The sample table lists over 350,000 distinct CDR3 sequences, 75% to 90% of them with a count of one. The ten largest account for about 0.12% of the sample.

Sequencing used CD8+ T cells from PBMCs. The receptor was derived from a human donor with multiple sclerosis.

The sequence in DNA is TGTGCCAGCAGCCCATCAACCCGCCTACCTTATGAGGAGCAGTACTTC. This gives the protein CASSPSTRLPYEEQYF. The rearrangement combines TRBV7-6 with TRBJ2-7; the D gene identity is not certain. The germline V gene sets CDR1 to SGHVS and CDR2 to FNYEAQ. Cut back by 5 bases and 7 bases, the V and J ends lie 24 bases apart. The CDR3 goes from the cysteine to the phenylalanine over 16 residues. Only CDR3 DNA is held: 48 bases, read in frame from base 1.